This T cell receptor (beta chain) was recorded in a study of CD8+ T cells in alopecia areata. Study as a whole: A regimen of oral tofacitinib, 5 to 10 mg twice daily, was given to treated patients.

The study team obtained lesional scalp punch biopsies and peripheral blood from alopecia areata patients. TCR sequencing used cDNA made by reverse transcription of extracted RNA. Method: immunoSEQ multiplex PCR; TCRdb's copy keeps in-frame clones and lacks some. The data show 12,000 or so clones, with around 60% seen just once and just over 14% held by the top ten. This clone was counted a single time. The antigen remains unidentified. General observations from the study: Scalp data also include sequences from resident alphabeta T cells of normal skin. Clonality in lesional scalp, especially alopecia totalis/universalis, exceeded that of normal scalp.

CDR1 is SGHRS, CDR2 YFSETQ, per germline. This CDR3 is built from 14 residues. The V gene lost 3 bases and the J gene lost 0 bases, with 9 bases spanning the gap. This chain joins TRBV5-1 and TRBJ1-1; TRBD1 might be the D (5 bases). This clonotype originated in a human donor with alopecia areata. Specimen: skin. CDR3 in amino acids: CASSSGRLNTEAFF. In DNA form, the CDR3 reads TGCGCCAGCAGCTCGGGACGCTTGAACACTGAAGCTTTCTTT.